These T cell receptor beta chains were read from a single sample in a study of blood T cell repertoires in COVID-19. The data were produced by immunoSEQ multiplex PCR, yet TCRdb's version contains in-frame clones alone and is incomplete. The data hold more than 150,000 clones, with 94% observed a single time. Sequenced input: peripheral blood. These receptor sequences come from a man younger than 45 with COVID-19, enrolled during active disease. CDR3s leave out the opening cysteine and the closing phenylalanine or tryptophan.

TRBV4-1	TRBJ1-5	ASSQVTGIREPQH
TRBV6-1	TRBJ1-6	ASSEAPGQGSSPLH
TRBV21-1	TRBJ1-2	ARRGPINYGYT
TRBV7-9	TRBJ2-5	ASSSDRGRETQY
TRBV14	TRBJ2-2	ASSHYGGFTGELF
TRBV30	TRBJ1-6	AWSVLSSPLH
TRBV4-2	TRBJ2-7	ASSQEGGTGGYEQY
TRBV2	TRBJ2-7	ASSEGRPNEQY
TRBV7-6	TRBJ1-2	ASSPRGNEYGYT
TRBV11-2	TRBJ2-2	ASRTPKRGDPTGELF
TRBV9	TRBJ2-2	ASSVFSGRDTGELF
TRBV9	TRBJ1-3	ASSVAEGPGNTIY
TRBV7-9	TRBJ2-3	ASSLPPRTSGSTDTQY
TRBV5-4	TRBJ1-1	ASSRLGGAPTEAF